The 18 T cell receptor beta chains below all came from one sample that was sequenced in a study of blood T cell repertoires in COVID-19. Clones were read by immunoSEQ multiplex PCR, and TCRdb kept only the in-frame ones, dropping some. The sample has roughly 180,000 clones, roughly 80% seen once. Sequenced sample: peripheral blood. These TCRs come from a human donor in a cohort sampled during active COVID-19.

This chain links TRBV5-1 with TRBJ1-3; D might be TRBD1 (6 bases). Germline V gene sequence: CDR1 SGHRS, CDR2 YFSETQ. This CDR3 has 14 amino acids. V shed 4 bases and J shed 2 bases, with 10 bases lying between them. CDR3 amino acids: CASSPGTPGNTIYF. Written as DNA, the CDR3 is TGCGCCAGCAGCCCCGGGACACCTGGAAACACCATATATTTT.

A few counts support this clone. The CDR3: CASSPGTTSYNEQFF. For the CDR3, the DNA is TGTGCCAGCAGCCCCGGGACTACCTCCTACAATGAGCAGTTCTTC. The V and J genes are TRBV9 and TRBJ2-1; 7 nucleotides line up with TRBD2. This CDR3 is 15 amino acids long. Germline CDR1 is SGDLS and CDR2 is YYNGEE. V was clipped by 4 bases and J by 0 bases; unmatched bases: 4.

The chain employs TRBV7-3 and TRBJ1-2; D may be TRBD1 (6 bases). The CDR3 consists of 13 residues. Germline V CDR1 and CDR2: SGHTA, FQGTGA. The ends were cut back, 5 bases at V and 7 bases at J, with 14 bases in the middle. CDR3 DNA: TGTGCCAGCAGCCCAGGGGTCGGGCTTGGCTACACCTTC. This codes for CASSPGVGLGYTF.

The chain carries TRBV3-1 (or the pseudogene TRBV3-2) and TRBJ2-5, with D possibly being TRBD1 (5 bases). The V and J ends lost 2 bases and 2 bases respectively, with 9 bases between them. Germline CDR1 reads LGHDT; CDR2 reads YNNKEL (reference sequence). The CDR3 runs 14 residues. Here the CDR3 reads CASSQNDRQETQYF. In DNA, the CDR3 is TGTGCCAGCAGCCAAAATGACAGACAAGAGACCCAGTACTTC.

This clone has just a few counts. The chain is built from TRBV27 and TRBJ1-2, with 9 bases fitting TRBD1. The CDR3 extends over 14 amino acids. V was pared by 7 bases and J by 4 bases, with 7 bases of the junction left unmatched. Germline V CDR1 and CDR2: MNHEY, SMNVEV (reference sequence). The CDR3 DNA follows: TGTGCCAGCAAAAGGGACAGGGCTATCTATGGCTACACCTTC. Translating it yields CASKRDRAIYGYTF.

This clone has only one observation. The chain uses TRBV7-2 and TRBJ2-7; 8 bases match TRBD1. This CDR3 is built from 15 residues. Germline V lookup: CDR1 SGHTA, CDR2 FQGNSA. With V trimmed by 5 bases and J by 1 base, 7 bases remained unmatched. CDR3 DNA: TGTGCCAGCAGCAAAAAGACAGGGGAGTCCTACGAGCAGTACTTC. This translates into CASSKKTGESYEQYF.

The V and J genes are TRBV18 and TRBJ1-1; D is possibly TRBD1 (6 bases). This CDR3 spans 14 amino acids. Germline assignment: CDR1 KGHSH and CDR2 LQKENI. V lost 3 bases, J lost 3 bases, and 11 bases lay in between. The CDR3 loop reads CASSPTGYYTEAFF. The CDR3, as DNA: TGTGCCAGCTCACCCACAGGGTACTACACTGAAGCTTTCTTT.

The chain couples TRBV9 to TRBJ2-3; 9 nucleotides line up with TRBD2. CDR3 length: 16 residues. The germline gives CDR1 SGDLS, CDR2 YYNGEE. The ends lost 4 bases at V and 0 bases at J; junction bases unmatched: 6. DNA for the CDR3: TGTGCCAGCAGCCCCCGACTAGCGGAAAGCACAGATACGCAGTATTTT. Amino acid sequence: CASSPRLAESTDTQYF.

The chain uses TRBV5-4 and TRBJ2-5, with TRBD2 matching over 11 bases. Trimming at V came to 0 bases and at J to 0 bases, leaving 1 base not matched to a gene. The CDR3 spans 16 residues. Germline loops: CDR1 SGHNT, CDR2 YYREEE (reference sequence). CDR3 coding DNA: TGTGCCAGCAGCTTGGAACTAGCGGGGGACCAAGAGACCCAGTACTTC. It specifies CASSLELAGDQETQYF.

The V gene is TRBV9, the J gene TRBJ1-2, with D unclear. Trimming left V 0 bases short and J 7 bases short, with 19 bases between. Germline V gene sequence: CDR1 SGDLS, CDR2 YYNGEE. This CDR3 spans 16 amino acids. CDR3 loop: CASSVAERHPEGGYTF. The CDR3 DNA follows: TGTGCCAGCAGCGTAGCCGAGAGGCACCCGGAAGGTGGCTACACCTTC.

The DNA for the CDR3 is TGTGCCAGTCAAGGCGGAGGTAATAGCAATCAGCCCCAGCATTTT. Encoded protein: CASQGGGNSNQPQHF. The chain is built from TRBV2 and TRBJ1-5; D is uncertain. Trimming removed 9 bases at V and 0 bases at J, with 15 bases between. CDR1 and CDR2 from the germline V gene are SNHLY and FYNNEI. The CDR3 is made up of 15 amino acids. The full variable domain, with the rest looked up from reference TRBV2 and TRBJ1-5, is EPEVTQTPSHQVTQMGQEVILRCVPISNHLYFYWYRQILGQKVEFLVSFYNNEISEKSEIFDDQFSVERPDGSNFTLKIRSTKLEDSAMYFCASQGGGNSNQPQHFGDGTRLSIL.

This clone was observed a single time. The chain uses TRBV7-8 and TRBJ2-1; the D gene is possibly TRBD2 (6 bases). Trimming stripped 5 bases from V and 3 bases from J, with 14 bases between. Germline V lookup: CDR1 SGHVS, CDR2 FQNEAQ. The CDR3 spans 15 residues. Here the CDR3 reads CASSPGGVFYNEQFF. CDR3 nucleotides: TGTGCCAGCAGCCCCGGGGGTGTATTCTACAATGAGCAGTTCTTC.

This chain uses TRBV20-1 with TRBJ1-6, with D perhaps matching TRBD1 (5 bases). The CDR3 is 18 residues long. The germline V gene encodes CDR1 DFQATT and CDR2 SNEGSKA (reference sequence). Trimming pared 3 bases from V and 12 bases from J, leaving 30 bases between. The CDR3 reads CSASPGSRTARVGVPLHF. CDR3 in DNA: TGCAGTGCTAGTCCAGGGTCTCGAACTGCTCGGGTCGGTGTACCCCTCCACTTT.

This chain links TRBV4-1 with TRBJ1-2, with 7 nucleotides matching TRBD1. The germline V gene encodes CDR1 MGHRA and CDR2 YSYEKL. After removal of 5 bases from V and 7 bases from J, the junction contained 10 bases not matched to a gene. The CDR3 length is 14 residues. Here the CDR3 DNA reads TGCGCCAGCAGCTCCCGACAGGGAGTGTCTGGCTACACCTTC. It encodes CASSSRQGVSGYTF.

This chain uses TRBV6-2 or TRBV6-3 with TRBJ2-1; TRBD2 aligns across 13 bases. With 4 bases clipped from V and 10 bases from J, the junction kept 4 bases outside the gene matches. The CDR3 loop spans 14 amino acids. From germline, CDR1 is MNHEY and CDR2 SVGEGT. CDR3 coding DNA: TGTGCCAGCAGTTCGGGACTAGCGGGGTGGGAGCAGTTCTTC. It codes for CASSSGLAGWEQFF.

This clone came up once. The DNA of the CDR3 is TGTGCCAGCAGTGCCCCCCCGGGACATCACACCGGGGAGCTGTTTTTT. As protein: CASSAPPGHHTGELFF. V and J are TRBV27 and TRBJ2-2; possible D gene TRBD1, 6 bases. From germline, CDR1 is MNHEY and CDR2 SMNVEV (reference sequence). The ends were cut back, 5 bases at V and 3 bases at J, with 16 bases in the middle. The CDR3 spans 16 residues.

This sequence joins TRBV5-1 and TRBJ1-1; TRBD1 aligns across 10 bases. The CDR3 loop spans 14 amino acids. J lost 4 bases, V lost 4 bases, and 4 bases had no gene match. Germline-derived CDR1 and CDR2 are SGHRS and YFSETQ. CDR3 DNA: TGCGCCAGCAGCCCGGACAGGGGGGGCACTGAAGCTTTCTTT. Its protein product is CASSPDRGGTEAFF.

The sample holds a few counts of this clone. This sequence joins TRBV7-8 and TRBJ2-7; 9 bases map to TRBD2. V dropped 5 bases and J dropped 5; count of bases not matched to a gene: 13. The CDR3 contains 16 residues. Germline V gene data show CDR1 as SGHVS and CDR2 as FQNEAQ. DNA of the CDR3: TGTGCCAGCAGCAAGAGGACTAGCGTGAGATTAAACGAGCAGTACTTC. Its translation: CASSKRTSVRLNEQYF.